These 15 T cell receptor beta chains came from one sample sequenced in a study of blood T cell repertoires in COVID-19. Assay: immunoSEQ multiplex PCR; the TCRdb copy retains only in-frame clones and omits some. This table holds around 160,000 clones, roughly 90% found once. Sequenced material: PBMCs or T cells enriched from blood (not recorded which). Source of these receptors: a woman in her twenties or thirties with acute COVID-19.

V is TRBV28 and J is TRBJ1-1, with D unclear. The germline CDR1 and CDR2 sequences are MDHEN and SYDVKM. The V gene lost 3 bases and the J gene lost 0 bases, with 11 bases spanning the gap. This CDR3 is 15 amino acids long. The CDR3 loop reads CASSFAGNMNTEAFF. CDR3 nucleotide sequence: TGTGCCAGCAGTTTCGCAGGAAACATGAACACTGAAGCTTTCTTT.

The V call is TRBV6-4, the J call TRBJ1-4, with D hard to call. Trimming removed 4 bases at V and 8 bases at J, with 20 bases between. The CDR3 contains 16 residues. Germline assignment: CDR1 MRHNA and CDR2 SNTAGT. The CDR3 loop reads CASSGLSSNMEEKLFF. The CDR3 DNA reads as TGTGCCAGCAGTGGCCTCAGTTCTAATATGGAGGAAAAACTGTTTTTT.

The J gene is TRBJ2-5, the V gene TRBV4-3; 11 positions match TRBD2. Germline V CDR1 and CDR2: LGHNA, YSLEER. There are 16 residues in the CDR3. The V and J ends lost 1 base and 5 bases, in that order; junction bases with no gene match: 6. The CDR3 protein is CASSQGVLAGEETQYF. CDR3 nucleotides: TGCGCCAGCAGCCAAGGGGTACTAGCGGGAGAGGAGACCCAGTACTTC.

The chain links TRBV21-1 to TRBJ1-3. TRBV21-1 is classified as a pseudogene. The CDR3 has 12 amino acids. This CDR3 reads CASSRGRNTIYF. CDR3 DNA sequence: TGTGCCAGCAGCAGAGGCAGAAACACCATATATTTT.

V is TRBV15 and J is TRBJ1-2; D is unresolved. Germline lookup yields CDR1 LNHNV and CDR2 YYDKDF (reference sequence). This CDR3 comprises 12 residues. The V end lost 2 bases, the J end lost 7 bases, and 8 bases lay between the germline ends. The CDR3 here is CATSRNGGGYTF. The CDR3 nucleotides are TGTGCCACCAGCAGAAACGGAGGTGGCTACACCTTC.

The genes are TRBV10-3 and TRBJ1-2, with D perhaps TRBD1 (5 bases). The CDR3 has 15 amino acids. Germline CDR1 ENHRY, CDR2 SYGVKD. Trimming pared 2 bases from V and 5 bases from J, leaving 15 bases between. The CDR3 region has the DNA TGTGCCATCAGTGAGGATGGGGCAGGGACTTATGGCTACACCTTC. The encoded protein is CAISEDGAGTYGYTF.

As concerns this clone: The sample carries other DNA sequences with the same CDR3. The V and J genes are TRBV28 and TRBJ2-5; 10 bases line up with TRBD1. J gave up 5 bases and V 6 bases, and 3 bases lay outside the gene matches. The CDR3 loop spans 13 amino acids. Germline loops: CDR1 MDHEN, CDR2 SYDVKM. The CDR3 bases are TGTGCCAGCAGGACAGGGGGCGGGGAGACCCAGTACTTC. Protein product: CASRTGGGETQYF.

This sequence joins TRBV7-9 and TRBJ1-1; D gene uncertain. With 1 base removed from V and 1 base from J, the gap between germline ends came to 10 bases. Looked up from germline, CDR1 is SEHNR and CDR2 is FQNEAQ (reference sequence). CDR3 length equals 15 residues. CDR3 nucleotides: TGTGCCAGCAGCTTAGTAGTGCGGAAGAACACTGAAGCTTTCTTT. Residues: CASSLVVRKNTEAFF.

The chain joins TRBV6-5 to TRBJ2-1; D gene unclear. With 7 bases removed from V and 0 bases from J, the gap between germline ends came to 10 bases. CDR1 is MNHEY, CDR2 SVGAGI, per germline. The CDR3 extends over 14 amino acids. The CDR3: CASKVTRSYNEQFF. In nucleotides, the CDR3 is TGTGCCAGCAAGGTGACTCGCTCCTACAATGAGCAGTTCTTC.

CDR3 DNA sequence: TGTGCCAGCAGCTTCAACAGGAAAGAGACCCAGTACTTC. This translates into CASSFNRKETQYF. The chain is built from TRBV2 and TRBJ2-5; D is perhaps TRBD1 (5 bases). V dropped 6 bases and J dropped 3 bases, with 11 bases sitting between them. The CDR3 has 13 residues. The germline V gene has CDR1 SNHLY and CDR2 FYNNEI.

This chain uses TRBV13 with TRBJ2-1; 13 bases map to TRBD2. The CDR3 is 16 residues long. Germline V lookup: CDR1 PRHDT, CDR2 FYEKMQ (reference sequence). V dropped 3 bases and J dropped 7; count of bases not matched to a gene: 6. The CDR3: CASSFATSGRGNEQFF. The CDR3 DNA reads TGTGCCAGCAGCTTCGCCACTAGCGGGAGGGGGAATGAGCAGTTCTTC.

The chain joins TRBV6-6 to TRBJ2-2, with 7 nucleotides matching TRBD1. The J segment lost 2 bases and the V segment lost 10 bases, leaving 10 bases of the junction unmatched. Germline V gene sequence: CDR1 MNHNY, CDR2 SVGAGI (reference sequence). This CDR3 contains 15 residues. The CDR3 spells CATTKGQVNTGELFF. CDR3 bases: TGTGCCACTACAAAAGGACAGGTTAACACCGGGGAGCTGTTTTTT.

This clone was recorded only once. The CDR3 nucleotides read TGTGCCAGCAGTGTCCCGGGACAGGGGGCACGGTTGGACAATGAGCAGTTCTTC. Encoded protein: CASSVPGQGARLDNEQFF. V gene TRBV28 combines with J gene TRBJ2-1, with 12 positions matching TRBD1. Trimming removed 5 bases from V and 5 bases from J; junction bases left unmatched: 13. The CDR3 spans 18 residues. CDR1 and CDR2 from the germline V gene are MDHEN and SYDVKM.

The rearrangement links TRBV28 to TRBJ2-2, with 8 bases identical to TRBD1. The CDR3 contains 15 residues. V shed 6 bases, J shed 6 bases, and the junction held 9 bases outside the gene matches. Germline CDR1 MDHEN, CDR2 SYDVKM. This CDR3 is CASRITGGRAGELFF. The DNA for the CDR3 is TGTGCCAGCAGGATCACAGGGGGTCGGGCCGGGGAGCTGTTTTTT.

The chain couples TRBV4-3 to TRBJ2-5, with 8 bases fitting TRBD1. V lost 0 bases, J lost 4 bases, and 1 base stayed unmatched. The CDR3 spans 14 residues. CDR1 LGHNA and CDR2 YSLEER come from the germline V gene. CDR3 nucleotides: TGCGCCAGCAGCCAAGACAGGGGGCCAGAGACCCAGTACTTC. The encoded protein is CASSQDRGPETQYF.